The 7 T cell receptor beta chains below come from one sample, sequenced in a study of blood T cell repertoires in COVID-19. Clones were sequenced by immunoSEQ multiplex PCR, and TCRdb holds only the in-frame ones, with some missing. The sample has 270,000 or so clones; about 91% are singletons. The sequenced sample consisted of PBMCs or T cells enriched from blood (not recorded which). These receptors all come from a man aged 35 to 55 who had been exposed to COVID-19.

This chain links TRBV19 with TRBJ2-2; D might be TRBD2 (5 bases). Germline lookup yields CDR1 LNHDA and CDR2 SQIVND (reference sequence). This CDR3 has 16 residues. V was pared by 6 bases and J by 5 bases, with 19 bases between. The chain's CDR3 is CASRGGRNKLTGELFF. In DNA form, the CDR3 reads TGTGCCAGTAGAGGTGGGAGAAACAAGTTGACCGGGGAGCTGTTTTTT. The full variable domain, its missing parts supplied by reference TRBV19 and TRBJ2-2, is DGGITQSPKYLFRKEGQNVTLSCEQNLNHDAMYWYRQDPGQGLRLIYYSQIVNDFQKGDIAEGYSVSREKKESFPLTVTSAQKNPTAFYLCASRGGRNKLTGELFFGEGSRLTVL.

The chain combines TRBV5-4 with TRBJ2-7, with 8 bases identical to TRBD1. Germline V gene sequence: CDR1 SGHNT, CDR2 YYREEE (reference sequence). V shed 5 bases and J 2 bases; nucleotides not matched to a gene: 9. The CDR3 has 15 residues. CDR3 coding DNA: TGTGCCAGCAGTCGACCCGGGACAGGACCCTACGAGCAGTACTTC. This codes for CASSRPGTGPYEQYF. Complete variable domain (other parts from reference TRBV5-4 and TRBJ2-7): ETGVTQSPTHLIKTRGQQVTLRCSSQSGHNTVSWYQQALGQGPQFIFQYYREEENGRGNFPPRFSGLQFPNYSSELNVNALELDDSALYLCASSRPGTGPYEQYFGPGTRLTVT.

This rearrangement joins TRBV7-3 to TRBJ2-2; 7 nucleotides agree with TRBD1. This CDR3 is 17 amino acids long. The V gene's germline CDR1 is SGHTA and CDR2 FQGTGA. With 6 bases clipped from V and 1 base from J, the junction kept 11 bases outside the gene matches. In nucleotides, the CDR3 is TGTGCCAGCAGTCCCCCGGGACAGTTTATGAACACCGGGGAGCTGTTTTTT. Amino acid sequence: CASSPPGQFMNTGELFF. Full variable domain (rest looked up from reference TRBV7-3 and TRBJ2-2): GAGVSQTPSNKVTEKGKYVELRCDPISGHTALYWYRQSLGQGPEFLIYFQGTGAADDSGLPNDRFFAVRPEGSVSTLKIQRTERGDSAVYLCASSPPGQFMNTGELFFGEGSRLTVL.

The CDR3 bases are TGTGCCAGCAGCCCCGGGGAGGGGACCCACAATCAGCCCCAGCATTTT. As protein: CASSPGEGTHNQPQHF. J is TRBJ1-5 and V is TRBV5-8, with a tentative D call TRBD1 (5 bases). Germline CDR1 reads SGHTS; CDR2 reads YDEGEE. With 4 bases removed from V and 3 bases from J, the gap between germline ends came to 17 bases. The CDR3 contains 16 residues.

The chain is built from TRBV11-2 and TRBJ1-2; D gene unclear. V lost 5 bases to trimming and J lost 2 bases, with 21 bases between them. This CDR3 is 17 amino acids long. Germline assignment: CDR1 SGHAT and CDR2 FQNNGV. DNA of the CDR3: TGTGCCAGCAGCCCGAGCCCGTCCAGTCAGGCAAACTATGGCTACACCTTC. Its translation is CASSPSPSSQANYGYTF.

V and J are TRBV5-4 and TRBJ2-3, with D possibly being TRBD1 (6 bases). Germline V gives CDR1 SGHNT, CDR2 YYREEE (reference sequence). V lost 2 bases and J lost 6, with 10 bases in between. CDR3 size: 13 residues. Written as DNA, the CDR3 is TGTGCCAGCAGCTTACAGGGTGCGGATACGCAGTATTTT. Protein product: CASSLQGADTQYF. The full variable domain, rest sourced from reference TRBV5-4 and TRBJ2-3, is ETGVTQSPTHLIKTRGQQVTLRCSSQSGHNTVSWYQQALGQGPQFIFQYYREEENGRGNFPPRFSGLQFPNYSSELNVNALELDDSALYLCASSLQGADTQYFGPGTRLTVL.

The CDR3 spells CASSPGINQPQHF. DNA of the CDR3: TGTGCCAGCAGTCCGGGTATCAATCAGCCCCAGCATTTT. This chain links TRBV6-5 with TRBJ1-5; D gene unclear. The CDR3 has 13 amino acids. V dropped 5 bases and J dropped 3 bases, with 8 bases sitting between them. Germline V gives CDR1 MNHEY, CDR2 SVGAGI.